This record covers a single T cell receptor beta chain. This sample stems from a study of prognosis after radiotherapy for stage I lung cancer. From genomic DNA, TCR beta CDR3 was amplified by two-round multiplex PCR. For every TRBV and TRBJ gene, a specific primer was used in first-round PCR. TCRdb reprocessed the multiplex PCR reads via MiXCR and lists one record per CDR3 protein. This sample has 15,000 to 20,000 distinct CDR3 sequences; around 41% occur once, and the top ten carry about 40%. Germline loops: CDR1 LNHDA, CDR2 SQIVND (reference sequence). Trimming removed 0 bases at V and 7 bases at J, with 13 bases between. The CDR3 runs 15 residues.

The source of this sequence is a donor over 45 with non-small cell lung cancer. This chain connects TRBV19 to TRBJ2-1; D may match TRBD1 or TRBD2 (6 bases each). The specimen comprised PBMCs, sampled before or after stereotactic body radiation therapy (not recorded which). The CDR3 nucleotides read TGTGCCAGTAGTATAGATGGGGGGCCACGAAATGAGCAGTTCTTC. Residues: CASSIDGGPRNEQFF.